This T cell receptor beta chain was recorded in a study of T cell repertoires in cytomegalovirus infection. Study-level background: It was recently identified HLA-C-restricted and well-studied HLA-B-restricted CMV epitopes that the study used. General observations from the study: Dominating the ex vivo response were TCR beta clonotypes that were CMV-specific and HLA-C-restricted.

TCRdb reprocessed the reads via MiXCR and lists one record per CDR3 protein. The sample lists 750,000 to 950,000 distinct CDR3 sequences, 25% to 35% seen once, with roughly 14% in the top ten. With 2 bases removed from V and 3 bases from J, the gap between germline ends came to 13 bases. The CDR3 consists of 15 residues. Note on this clonotype: Its antigen is currently unknown.

The clonotype was recovered from a human donor in good health (CMV status not recorded). Some clones in this sample may be carry-over from other donors' samples. The sample was cultured CD8+ T cells from PBMCs, taken from culture after CMV antigen stimulation. The V and J genes are TRBV12-3 or TRBV12-4 and TRBJ1-2; no firm D call. CDR3 nucleotide sequence: TGTGCCAGCAGTTTAAAAGGGCAGGTAGACTATGGCTACACCTTC. Translated, it gives CASSLKGQVDYGYTF.